This TCR beta chain stems from a study of T cell responses to AZD1222 COVID-19 vaccine. Clones were sequenced by immunoSEQ multiplex PCR, and TCRdb holds only the in-frame ones, with some missing. The sample shows about 96,000 clones, roughly nine tenths of them seen only once. CDR1 is SGHRS, CDR2 YFSETQ, per germline. This CDR3 has 15 residues. The germline V and J ends were trimmed by 2 bases and 2 bases, with 14 bases remaining between them. The chain combines TRBV5-1 with TRBJ2-7; D possibly corresponds to TRBD2 (6 bases). This receptor was identified in an adult in good health. The starting material was peripheral blood, obtained on day 0 of AZD1222 vaccination. In nucleotides, the CDR3 is TGCGCCAGCAGCTTTGGAGGGAGCGGAACCTACGAGCAGTACTTC. This codes for CASSFGGSGTYEQYF.